This passage covers 8 T cell receptor beta chains from one sample sequenced in a study of control samples from healthy donors and cancer patients. Clones were read by immunoSEQ multiplex PCR, and TCRdb kept only the in-frame ones, dropping some. Of just over 80,000 clones listed, approximately 94% are singletons. Sequencing was done on a sample of blood. The receptors here all came from a woman in her late teens or twenties in good health.

The CDR3 region is CASGLGTVYGYTF. CDR3 nucleotide sequence: TGTGCTAGTGGTTTGGGGACAGTCTATGGCTACACCTTC. This sequence joins TRBV12-5 and TRBJ1-2, with a tentative D call TRBD1 (6 bases). V lost 1 base and J lost 4, with 7 bases in between. The germline V gene encodes CDR1 LGHNT and CDR2 FRNRAP. This CDR3 has 13 residues.

This rearrangement joins TRBV7-3 to TRBJ2-7; tentatively, D is TRBD2 (5 bases). This CDR3 has 15 amino acids. Germline CDR1 is SGHTA and CDR2 is FQGTGA. Trimming left V 4 bases short and J 3 bases short, with 16 bases between. CDR3 loop: CASSSAVSPIYEQYF. CDR3 nucleotide sequence: TGTGCCAGCAGCTCAGCGGTTTCTCCTATCTACGAGCAGTACTTC.

The rearrangement joins TRBV5-6 to TRBJ2-7; D gene ambiguous. The CDR3 loop spans 13 amino acids. Per the germline V gene, CDR1 is SGHDT and CDR2 is YYEEEE. The V and J ends lost 2 bases and 1 base respectively, with 7 bases between them. Here the CDR3 DNA reads TGTGCCAGCAGCTTACAAGGATCCTACGAGCAGTACTTC. This sequence encodes CASSLQGSYEQYF.

The rearrangement links TRBV15 to TRBJ2-7; D unresolved. Germline V gene data show CDR1 as LNHNV and CDR2 as YYDKDF (reference sequence). CDR3 length equals 16 residues. Trimming took off 0 bases at V and 4 bases at J, with 16 bases between the two ends. CDR3 protein: CATSREAGSTRYEQYF. As DNA, the CDR3 is TGTGCCACCAGCAGAGAAGCAGGATCAACAAGATACGAGCAGTACTTC.

V and J are TRBV18 and TRBJ2-3; 14 bases align to TRBD2. After removal of 3 bases from V and 3 bases from J, the junction contained 8 bases not matched to a gene. The CDR3 loop spans 18 amino acids. CDR1 and CDR2 (germline): KGHSH, LQKENI. CDR3 coding DNA: TGTGCCAGCTCACCGATAAAGGGACTAGCGGGAGTTACAGATACGCAGTATTTT. Translation: CASSPIKGLAGVTDTQYF.

This clone came up once. The gene calls are TRBV28 and TRBJ1-6, with D hard to call. This CDR3 comprises 11 residues. Germline loops: CDR1 MDHEN, CDR2 SYDVKM. Trimming removed 5 bases from V and 7 bases from J, with 3 bases in between. The CDR3 reads CASSQNSPLHF. The CDR3 region has the DNA TGTGCCAGCAGTCAGAATTCACCCCTCCACTTT.

The gene calls are TRBV27 and TRBJ2-1; D remains ambiguous. CDR1 MNHEY and CDR2 SMNVEV come from the germline V gene (reference sequence). The ends were cut back, 3 bases at V and 6 bases at J, with 9 bases in the middle. The CDR3 covers 13 residues. CDR3 region: CASSLQVSNEQFF. DNA for the CDR3: TGTGCCAGCAGTTTGCAAGTCAGCAATGAGCAGTTCTTC.

The chain carries TRBV4-1 and TRBJ2-7; a weak D match, TRBD2 (6 bases). Trimming left V 0 bases short and J 3 bases short, with 12 bases between. This CDR3 has 15 amino acids. Germline CDR1 reads MGHRA; CDR2 reads YSYEKL. CDR3 DNA sequence: TGCGCCAGCAGCCAAGATGGAGGGATCGGCTACGAGCAGTACTTC. This gives the protein CASSQDGGIGYEQYF.